The 8 T cell receptor beta chains reported below all come from one sample, sequenced in a study of T cell repertoires in cytomegalovirus infection. Each CDR3 protein is one row after TCRdb ran MiXCR on the reads. The sample yields a few hundred thousand distinct CDR3 sequences, roughly 23% seen once. The sample was CD8+ T cells from PBMCs. Every receptor here comes from a human donor in good health (CMV status not recorded). Some clones in this sample may be carry-over from other donors' samples.

This chain uses TRBV2 with TRBJ1-1; no reliable D call. Looked up from germline, CDR1 is SNHLY and CDR2 is FYNNEI. V was trimmed by 3 bases and J by 1 base, leaving 9 bases between them. The CDR3 covers 14 residues. The CDR3 sequence is CASSDLSGNTEAFF. DNA of the CDR3: TGTGCCAGCAGTGATCTTTCAGGGAACACTGAAGCTTTCTTT.

This clonotype has more than one count but fewer than ten. The chain uses TRBV2 and TRBJ2-7, with D tentatively TRBD1 (6 bases). The ends were cut back, 7 bases at V and 3 bases at J, with 22 bases in the middle. The germline V gene has CDR1 SNHLY and CDR2 FYNNEI. The CDR3 is 16 amino acids. The CDR3 protein is CASIPKIDRPNYEQYF. CDR3 DNA: TGTGCCAGCATTCCCAAGATAGACAGGCCAAACTACGAGCAGTACTTC.

This chain uses TRBV3-1 with TRBJ1-5; perhaps TRBD1 as D (5 bases). Germline-derived CDR1 and CDR2 are LGHDT and YNNKEL (reference sequence). V dropped 0 bases and J dropped 6 bases, with 15 bases sitting between them. The CDR3 extends over 16 amino acids. CDR3 nucleotide sequence: TGTGCCAGCAGCCAAGATTCGGCAGGGTGGGCTCAGCCCCAGCATTTT. Protein product: CASSQDSAGWAQPQHF.

The J gene is TRBJ2-7, the V gene TRBV7-9; D ambiguous. The CDR3 loop spans 14 amino acids. Looked up from germline, CDR1 is SEHNR and CDR2 is FQNEAQ (reference sequence). The ends were cut back, 1 base at V and 5 bases at J, with 12 bases in the middle. CDR3 region: CASSLVPSRNEQYF. In DNA form, the CDR3 reads TGTGCCAGCAGCTTAGTCCCTAGTAGGAACGAGCAGTACTTC.

This clonotype was seen at least ten times. The rearrangement uses TRBV7-9 and TRBJ2-1; TRBD2 matches 7 bases. The CDR3 length is 17 residues. V trimming: 4 bases; J trimming: 4 bases; junction bases outside the gene matches: 13. CDR1 SEHNR and CDR2 FQNEAQ come from the germline V gene (reference sequence). This chain's CDR3 is CASSSYVGTNTYNEQFF. CDR3 bases: TGTGCCAGCAGCTCCTATGTCGGGACTAATACTTACAATGAGCAGTTCTTC.

In its sample, this clonotype was seen many times. This chain joins TRBV11-2 and TRBJ2-7, with D possibly matching TRBD2 (5 bases). V dropped 5 bases and J dropped 2 bases, with 10 bases sitting between them. This CDR3 has 13 amino acids. Germline loops: CDR1 SGHAT, CDR2 FQNNGV. CDR3 nucleotide sequence: TGTGCCAGCAGCCGGAGGTCGGCCTACGAGCAGTACTTC. Translation: CASSRRSAYEQYF.

With respect to this clonotype: Germline and junction disagree at one end, which may indicate a read error. The V and J genes are TRBV10-3 and TRBJ2-1; D remains ambiguous. The germline CDR1 and CDR2 sequences are ENHRY and SYGVKD. This CDR3 is 14 amino acids long. The CDR3 reads CAITDKSSYKEQFF. CDR3 DNA: TGTGCCATCACTGACAAGAGCTCCTACAAAGAGCAGTTCTTC.

This clonotype was observed a handful of times. V and J are TRBV28 and TRBJ2-3; TRBD2 might be the D (6 bases). V was pared by 6 bases and J by 3 bases, with 28 bases between. Per germline, CDR1 MDHEN and CDR2 SYDVKM. There are 19 residues in the CDR3. This CDR3 reads CASSGTRLFSGTDTDTQYF. In DNA, the CDR3 is TGTGCCAGCAGCGGGACTCGGCTATTCAGCGGCACAGATACAGATACGCAGTATTTT.